This T cell receptor beta chain was observed in a study of shared clonotypes between healthy human individuals (dated by TCRdb to the early 2020s). In terms of the full investigation: The cohort comprised two women and a few men aged 18 to 49 years. Per donor, three plates each were used for CD4 naive and CD4 memory, two for CD8 naive, and one for CD8 memory. To estimate repertoire size and how much clonotype sharing occurs between individuals, the study deeply sequenced the blood TCR repertoires of roughly 5 healthy adults. To increase sequencing depth and limit assay-specific biases, TCR repertoire library preparation and sequencing were carried out by different laboratories using diverse techniques. Between about 0.9 and 10 billion PBMCs per donor were obtained by leukapheresis. Broad study findings and their caveats: Sampling was restricted to blood, and TCR repertoires in tissue are likely to differ from TCR repertoires in blood. When several donors were compared, the shared fraction of clonotypes was roughly 5% for naive CD4, approximately 3.5% for naive CD8, 2% to 2.5% for memory CD4, and around 0.4% for memory CD8. Even with the large sequencing depth, rarefaction of the sorted-subset datasets indicated that sequencing was incomplete. The small number of donors limited the genetic and exposure-history diversity represented. Based on pairwise subsampling, the degree of clonotype sharing among donors was expected to be affected by sequencing depth. Larger estimated clonotype richness was generally found for naive subsets than for memory subsets. Clonotypes shared by all four sorted-subset donors showed higher generation probabilities than non-shared clonotypes.

The CDR3 runs 14 residues from the cysteine to the phenylalanine. The DNA shown is the 42-base CDR3, in frame from base 1. V is clipped by 3 bases and J by 3 bases, and the sequence between their germline boundaries is 13 bases long. CDR1 and CDR2 are read off the germline V gene as SGHRS and YFSETQ. To note about this clone: Its antigen remains undetermined. No much larger clone exists at a distance of one base, and base qualities are not known.

Using the deep immunoSEQ assay, multiplex PCR amplified TCR CDR3 regions from genomic DNA. Extracted genomic DNA from each cell subset was spread evenly across all wells of several immunoSEQ 96-well plates, with each plate serving as a replicate. For sorted subsets, 150 to 250 ng genomic DNA, equal to about 30,000 T cell genomes, was loaded into each replicate PCR. Purified libraries were measured with a Qubit 3.0 fluorometer, size-checked on a Bioanalyzer 2100, and measured again with the KAPA Library Quantification kit. A separate single-read 150-cycle Illumina NextSeq 550 flow cell was used to sequence each immunoSEQ 96-well plate. The paper's processing steps were these. The immunoSEQ output contained only junctional sequences without quality scores, so filtering could not match that applied to full-length reads. Sequences were annotated with PyIR, a Python wrapper for IgBLAST v1.9, using IMGT germline references to assign V/J genes and CDR3. Any read was removed if the V/J assignment was weak (E-value above 1e-6), the CDR3 was missing, or the read contained stop codons, out-of-frame junctions, or ambiguous translated residues. V3J clonotypes were defined as sequences sharing an identical inferred V gene, J gene, and CDR3 amino acid sequence. The percentage overlap between two repertoires was calculated by dividing the number of shared unique clonotypes by the size of the smaller repertoire. Repertoire richness was assessed with RTK rarefaction, the Chao1 estimator, and Recon v2.1 estimates of unobserved clonotypes. OLGA was used to compute generation probabilities for all TCRbeta clonotypes that the gDNA method yielded from several donors. TCRdb stores this immuneACCESS table with in-frame sequences only. Part of the clones is absent; in the studies checked, under half of the shortfall reflects unresolved V genes, and no reason is known for the rest. The V and J calls and clone size were taken over from that table, and D and trimming were inferred from the DNA. This sample holds around 300,000 clones; around nine tenths were observed only once. The top ten hold around 16% of the sample.

Healthy HIV-negative adults with no recently reported acute infections or vaccinations were included as donors. All donors were Caucasian adults living in Nashville, Tennessee, USA. CD8 memory samples combined magnetically selected CD45RO+ cells with CCR7-negative CD45RA+ effector memory (TemRA) cells. Blood was obtained by leukapheresis, after which PBMCs were separated by Ficoll-Histopaque density gradient centrifugation and cryopreserved in liquid nitrogen vapor phase. Analytical flow cytometry was used to check the purity and quantity of each magnetically sorted T cell population. From each sorted fraction, genomic DNA was isolated and quantified by UV absorbance on a Nanodrop 2000c.

This sequence uses TRBV5-1 and TRBJ2-7; the D segment is perhaps TRBD1 or TRBD2, each sharing 5 matched bases. This clonotype was sampled from a man between 18 and 35 years old in good health. Sample: memory CD8+ T cells sorted from blood. What this sample's cell subset or site label stands for: CD45RO+ cells pooled with CCR7-negative TemRA cells. The DNA sequence reads TGCGCCAGCAGCTGGACGACTGGGGGCTACGAGCAGTACTTC. This yields the protein CASSWTTGGYEQYF.